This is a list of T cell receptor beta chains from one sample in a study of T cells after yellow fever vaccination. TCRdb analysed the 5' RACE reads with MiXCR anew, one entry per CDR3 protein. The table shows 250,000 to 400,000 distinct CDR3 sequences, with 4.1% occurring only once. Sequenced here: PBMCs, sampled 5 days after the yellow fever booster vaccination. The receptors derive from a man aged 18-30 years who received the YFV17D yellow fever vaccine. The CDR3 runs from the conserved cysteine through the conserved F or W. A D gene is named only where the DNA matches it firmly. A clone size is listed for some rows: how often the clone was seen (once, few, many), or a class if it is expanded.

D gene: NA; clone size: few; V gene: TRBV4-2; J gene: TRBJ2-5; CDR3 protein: CASSQVWGADEETQYF; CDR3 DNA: TGTGCCAGCAGCCAAGTTTGGGGGGCGGACGAAGAGACCCAGTACTTC
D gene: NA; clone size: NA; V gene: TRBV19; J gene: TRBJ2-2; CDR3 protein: CASNYRDTGELFF; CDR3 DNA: TGTGCCAGTAATTACAGGGACACCGGGGAGCTGTTTTTT
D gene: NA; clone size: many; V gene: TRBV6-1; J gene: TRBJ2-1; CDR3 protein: CASSGASGSLRNEQFF; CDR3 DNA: TGTGCCAGCAGTGGAGCTTCAGGGTCATTGAGAAATGAGCAGTTCTTC
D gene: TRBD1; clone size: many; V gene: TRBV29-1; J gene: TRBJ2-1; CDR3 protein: CSVEGQGHEQFF; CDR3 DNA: TGCAGCGTTGAAGGACAGGGGCATGAGCAGTTCTTC
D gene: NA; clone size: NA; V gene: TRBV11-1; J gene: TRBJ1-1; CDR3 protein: CASSLAQPGDTEAFF; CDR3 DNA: TGTGCCAGCAGCTTAGCCCAACCAGGGGACACTGAAGCTTTCTTT
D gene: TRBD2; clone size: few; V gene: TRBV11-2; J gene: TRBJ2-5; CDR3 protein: CASSPSPGLGETQYF; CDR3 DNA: TGTGCCAGCAGCCCAAGTCCGGGACTAGGGGAGACCCAGTACTTC
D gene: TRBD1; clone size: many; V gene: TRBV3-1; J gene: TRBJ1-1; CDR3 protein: CASSPQGGTEAFF; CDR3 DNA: TGTGCCAGCAGCCCACAGGGGGGAACTGAAGCTTTCTTT
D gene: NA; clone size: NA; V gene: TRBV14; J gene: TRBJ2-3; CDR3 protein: CASSPWEDTQYF; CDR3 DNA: TGTGCCAGCAGCCCATGGGAAGATACGCAGTATTTT
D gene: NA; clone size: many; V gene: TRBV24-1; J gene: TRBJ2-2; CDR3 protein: CATSDQSTGELFF; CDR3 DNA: TGTGCCACCAGTGACCAAAGCACCGGGGAGCTGTTTTTT
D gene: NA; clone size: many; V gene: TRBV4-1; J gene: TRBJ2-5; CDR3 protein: CASSRVWGVRGTQYF; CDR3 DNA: TGCGCCAGCAGCCGAGTCTGGGGGGTTCGAGGGACCCAGTACTTC
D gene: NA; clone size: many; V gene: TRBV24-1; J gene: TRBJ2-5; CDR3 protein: CATSDLGGETQYF; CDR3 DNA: TGTGCCACCAGTGATTTGGGGGGAGAGACCCAGTACTTC
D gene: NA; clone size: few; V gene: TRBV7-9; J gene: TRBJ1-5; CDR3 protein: CASSVQGIQPQHF; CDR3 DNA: TGTGCCAGCAGCGTACAGGGCATTCAGCCCCAGCATTTT
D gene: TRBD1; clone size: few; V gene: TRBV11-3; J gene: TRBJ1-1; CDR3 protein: CASSLRGRTEAFF; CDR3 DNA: TGTGCCAGTTCACTCAGGGGGCGGACTGAAGCTTTCTTT
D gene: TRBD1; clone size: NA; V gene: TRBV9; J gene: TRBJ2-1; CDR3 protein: CASSVGGTGLNEQFF; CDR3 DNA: TGTGCCAGCAGCGTCGGAGGGACAGGGTTAAATGAGCAGTTCTTC
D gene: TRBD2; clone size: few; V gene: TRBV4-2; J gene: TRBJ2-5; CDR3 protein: CASSRTGGSAETQYF; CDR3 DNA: TGTGCCAGCAGCCGGACCGGGGGGTCGGCGGAGACCCAGTACTTC
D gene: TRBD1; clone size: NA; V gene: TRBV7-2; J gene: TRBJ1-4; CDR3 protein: CASSLARGGSTNEKLFF; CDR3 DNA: TGTGCCAGCAGCTTAGCCAGGGGGGGCTCAACTAATGAAAAACTGTTTTTT
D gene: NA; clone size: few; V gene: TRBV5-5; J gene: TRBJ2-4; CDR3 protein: CASSLTENIQYF; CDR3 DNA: TGTGCCAGCAGCTTGACGGAAAACATTCAGTACTTC
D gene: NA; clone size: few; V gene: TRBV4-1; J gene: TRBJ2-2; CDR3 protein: CASSQLGYTGELFF; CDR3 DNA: TGCGCCAGCAGCCAACTAGGGTACACCGGGGAGCTGTTTTTT